This T cell receptor (beta chain) originates from a study of CD8 T cells in Susac syndrome. TEMRA cells were FACS-enriched, and CD8+ and CD4+ T cells were isolated negatively. Germline V lookup: CDR1 LNHDA, CDR2 SQIVND (reference sequence). V gave up 5 bases and J gave up 4 bases; unmatched junction bases: 10. The CDR3 loop spans 16 amino acids. The authors reverse transcribed about 0.5 to 1 ug RNA with random hexamers. TCRdb passed the immunoSEQ multiplex PCR reads through MiXCR, listing each CDR3 protein once. This sample has about 120,000 distinct CDR3 sequences, with less than 95% found just once.

The genes are TRBV19 and TRBJ1-2; TRBD1 matches 10 bases. What was sequenced was CD8+ T cells from PBMCs. This receptor was taken from a human donor in good health. The CDR3: CASSVDRGQYGYGYTF. CDR3 coding DNA: TGTGCCAGTAGTGTCGACAGGGGGCAATACGGCTATGGCTACACCTTC. The full variable domain, rest sourced from reference TRBV19 and TRBJ1-2, is DGGITQSPKYLFRKEGQNVTLSCEQNLNHDAMYWYRQDPGQGLRLIYYSQIVNDFQKGDIAEGYSVSREKKESFPLTVTSAQKNPTAFYLCASSVDRGQYGYGYTFGSGTRLTVV.